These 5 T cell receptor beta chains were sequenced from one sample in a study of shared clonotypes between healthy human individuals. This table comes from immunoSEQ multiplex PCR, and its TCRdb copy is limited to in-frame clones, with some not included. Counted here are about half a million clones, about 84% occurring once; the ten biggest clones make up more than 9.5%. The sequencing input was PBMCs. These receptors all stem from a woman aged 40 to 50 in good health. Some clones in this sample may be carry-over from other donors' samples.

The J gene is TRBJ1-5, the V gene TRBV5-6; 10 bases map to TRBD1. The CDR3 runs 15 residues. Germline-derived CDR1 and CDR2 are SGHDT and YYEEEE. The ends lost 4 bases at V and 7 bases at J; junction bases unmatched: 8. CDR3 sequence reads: CASSQMDRGEQPQHF. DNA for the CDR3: TGTGCCAGCAGCCAAATGGACAGGGGGGAGCAGCCCCAGCATTTT.

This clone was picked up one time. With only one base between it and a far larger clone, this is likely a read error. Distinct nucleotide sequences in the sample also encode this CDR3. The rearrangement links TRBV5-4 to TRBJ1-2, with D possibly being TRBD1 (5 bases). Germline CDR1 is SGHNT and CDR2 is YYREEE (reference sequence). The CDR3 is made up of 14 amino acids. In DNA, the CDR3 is TGTGCTAGCAGCTCCCGCAGGGATCGGTATGGCTACACCTTC. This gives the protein CASSSRRDRYGYTF. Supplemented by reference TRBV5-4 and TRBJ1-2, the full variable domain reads ETGVTQSPTHLIKTRGQQVTLRCSSQSGHNTVSWYQQALGQGPQFIFQYYREEENGRGNFPPRFSGLQFPNYSSELNVNALELDDSALYLCASSSRRDRYGYTFGSGTRLTVV.

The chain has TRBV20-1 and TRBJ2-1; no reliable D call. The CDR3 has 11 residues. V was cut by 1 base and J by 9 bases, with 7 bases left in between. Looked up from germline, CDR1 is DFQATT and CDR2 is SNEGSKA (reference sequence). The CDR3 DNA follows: TGCAGTGCTAGAGCCGAACTTGAGCAGTTCTTC. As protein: CSARAELEQFF.

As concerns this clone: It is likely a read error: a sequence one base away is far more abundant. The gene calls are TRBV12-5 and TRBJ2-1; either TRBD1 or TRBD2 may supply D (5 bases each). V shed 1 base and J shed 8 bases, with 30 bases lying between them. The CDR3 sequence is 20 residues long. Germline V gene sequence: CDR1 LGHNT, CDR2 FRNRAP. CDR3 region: CASGLAPTFSGPPDQDEQFF. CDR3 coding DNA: TGTGCTAGTGGTTTGGCCCCTACGTTTTCGGGACCACCGGACCAAGATGAGCAGTTCTTC. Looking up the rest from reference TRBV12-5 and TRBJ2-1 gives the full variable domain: DARVTQTPRHKVTEMGQEVTMRCQPILGHNTVFWYRQTMMQGLELLAYFRNRAPLDDSGMPKDRFSAEMPDATLATLKIQPSEPRDSAVYFCASGLAPTFSGPPDQDEQFFGPGTRLTVL.

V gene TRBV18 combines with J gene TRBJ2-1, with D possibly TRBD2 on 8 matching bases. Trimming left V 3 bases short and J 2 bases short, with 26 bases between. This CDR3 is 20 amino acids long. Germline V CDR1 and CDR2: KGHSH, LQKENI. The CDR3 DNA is TGTGCCAGCTCACCTCGCCTCGGGACAGCCAGCGGGAGTCCCTACAATGAGCAGTTCTTC. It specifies CASSPRLGTASGSPYNEQFF.